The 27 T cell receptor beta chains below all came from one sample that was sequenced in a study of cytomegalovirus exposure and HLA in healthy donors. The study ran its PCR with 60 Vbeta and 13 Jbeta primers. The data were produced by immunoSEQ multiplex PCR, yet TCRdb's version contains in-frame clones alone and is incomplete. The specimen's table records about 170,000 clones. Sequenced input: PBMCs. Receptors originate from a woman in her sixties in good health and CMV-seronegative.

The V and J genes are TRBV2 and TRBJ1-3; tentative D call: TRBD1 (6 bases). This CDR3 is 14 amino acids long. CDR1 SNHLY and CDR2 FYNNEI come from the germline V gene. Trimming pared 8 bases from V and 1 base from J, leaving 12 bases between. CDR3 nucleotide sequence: TGTGCCAGCGGATGGACAGTTTCTGGAAACACCATATATTTT. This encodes CASGWTVSGNTIYF.

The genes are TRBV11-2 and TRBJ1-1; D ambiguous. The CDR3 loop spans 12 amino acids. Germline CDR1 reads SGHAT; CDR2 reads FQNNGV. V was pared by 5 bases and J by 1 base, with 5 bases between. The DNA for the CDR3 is TGTGCCAGCAGCCGACAGAACACTGAAGCTTTCTTT. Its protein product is CASSRQNTEAFF.

Here the CDR3 reads CASSGGPGQGGELFF. Here the CDR3 DNA reads TGTGCCAGCAGTGGGGGGCCGGGACAGGGTGGGGAGCTGTTTTTT. The chain combines TRBV6-1 with TRBJ2-2; 9 nucleotides agree with TRBD1. Germline CDR1 is MNHNS and CDR2 is SASEGT. The CDR3 spans 15 residues. V shed 4 bases, J shed 8 bases, and the junction held 8 bases outside the gene matches.

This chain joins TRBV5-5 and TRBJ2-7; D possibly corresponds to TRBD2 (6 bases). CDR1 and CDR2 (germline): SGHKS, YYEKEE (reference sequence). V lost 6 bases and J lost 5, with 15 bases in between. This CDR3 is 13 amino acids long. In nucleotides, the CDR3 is TGTGCCAGCATGGTCACTAGCTCACACGAGCAGTACTTC. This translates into CASMVTSSHEQYF.

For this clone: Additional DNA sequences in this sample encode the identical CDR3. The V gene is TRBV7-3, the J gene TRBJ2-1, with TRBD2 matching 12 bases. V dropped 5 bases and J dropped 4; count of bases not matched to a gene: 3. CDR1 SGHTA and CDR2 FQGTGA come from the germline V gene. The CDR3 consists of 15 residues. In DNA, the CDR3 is TGTGCCAGCAGCCCAGGACTAGCGGGGTACAATGAGCAGTTCTTC. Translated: CASSPGLAGYNEQFF. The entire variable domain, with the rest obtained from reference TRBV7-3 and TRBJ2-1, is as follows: GAGVSQTPSNKVTEKGKYVELRCDPISGHTALYWYRQSLGQGPEFLIYFQGTGAADDSGLPNDRFFAVRPEGSVSTLKIQRTERGDSAVYLCASSPGLAGYNEQFFGPGTRLTVL.

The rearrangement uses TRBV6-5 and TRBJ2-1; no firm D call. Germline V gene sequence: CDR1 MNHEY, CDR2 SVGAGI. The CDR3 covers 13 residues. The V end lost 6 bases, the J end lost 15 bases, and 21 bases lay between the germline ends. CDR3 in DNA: TGTGCCAGCAGCCTAACCCCGACTCGTGATCTGTTCTTC. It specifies CASSLTPTRDLFF.

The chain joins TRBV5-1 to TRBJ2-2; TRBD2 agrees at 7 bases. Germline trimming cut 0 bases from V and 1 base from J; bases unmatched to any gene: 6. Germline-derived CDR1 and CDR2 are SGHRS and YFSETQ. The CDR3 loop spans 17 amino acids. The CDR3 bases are TGCGCCAGCAGCTTGGCCATAGTAGCGGGGAACACCGGGGAGCTGTTTTTT. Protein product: CASSLAIVAGNTGELFF. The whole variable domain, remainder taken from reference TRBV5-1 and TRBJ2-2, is KAGVTQTPRYLIKTRGQQVTLSCSPISGHRSVSWYQQTPGQGLQFLFEYFSETQRNKGNFPGRFSGRQFSNSRSEMNVSTLELGDSALYLCASSLAIVAGNTGELFFGEGSRLTVL.

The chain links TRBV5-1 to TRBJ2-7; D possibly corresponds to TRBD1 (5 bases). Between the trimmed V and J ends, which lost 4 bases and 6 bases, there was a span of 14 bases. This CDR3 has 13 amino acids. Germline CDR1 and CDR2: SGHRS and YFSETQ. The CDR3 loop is CASSPGHVTEQYF. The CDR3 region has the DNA TGCGCCAGCAGCCCCGGACATGTTACCGAGCAGTACTTC.

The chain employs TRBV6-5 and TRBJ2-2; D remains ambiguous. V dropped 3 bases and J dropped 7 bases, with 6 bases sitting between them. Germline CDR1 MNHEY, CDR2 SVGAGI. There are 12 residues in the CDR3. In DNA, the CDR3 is TGTGCCAGCAGTTATCATAGCGGGGAGCTGTTTTTT. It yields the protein CASSYHSGELFF.

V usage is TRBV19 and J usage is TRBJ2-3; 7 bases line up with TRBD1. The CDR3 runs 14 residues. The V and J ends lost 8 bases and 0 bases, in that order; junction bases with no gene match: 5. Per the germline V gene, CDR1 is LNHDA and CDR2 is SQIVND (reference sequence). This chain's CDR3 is CASHRGTSTDTQYF. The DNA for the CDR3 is TGTGCCAGTCACAGGGGAACTAGCACAGATACGCAGTATTTT. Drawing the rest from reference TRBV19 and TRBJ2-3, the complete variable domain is DGGITQSPKYLFRKEGQNVTLSCEQNLNHDAMYWYRQDPGQGLRLIYYSQIVNDFQKGDIAEGYSVSREKKESFPLTVTSAQKNPTAFYLCASHRGTSTDTQYFGPGTRLTVL.

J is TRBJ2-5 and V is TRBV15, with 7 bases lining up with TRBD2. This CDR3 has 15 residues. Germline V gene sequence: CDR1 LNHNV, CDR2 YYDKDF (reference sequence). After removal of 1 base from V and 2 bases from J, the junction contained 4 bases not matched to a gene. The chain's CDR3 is CATSRAGGKQETQYF. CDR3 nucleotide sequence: TGTGCCACCAGCAGAGCGGGGGGAAAACAAGAGACCCAGTACTTC.

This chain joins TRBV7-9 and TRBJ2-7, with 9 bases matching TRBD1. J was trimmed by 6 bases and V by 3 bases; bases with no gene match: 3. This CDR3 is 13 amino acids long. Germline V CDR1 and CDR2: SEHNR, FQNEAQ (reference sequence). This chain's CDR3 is CASSFRDRAEQYF. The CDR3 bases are TGTGCCAGCAGCTTCCGGGACAGGGCCGAGCAGTACTTC.

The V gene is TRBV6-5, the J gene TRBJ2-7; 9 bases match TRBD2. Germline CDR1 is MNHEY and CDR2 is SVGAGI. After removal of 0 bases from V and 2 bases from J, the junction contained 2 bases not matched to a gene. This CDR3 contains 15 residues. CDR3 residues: CASSYSLAGTYEQYF. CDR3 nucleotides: TGTGCCAGCAGTTACTCCCTAGCGGGGACCTACGAGCAGTACTTC.

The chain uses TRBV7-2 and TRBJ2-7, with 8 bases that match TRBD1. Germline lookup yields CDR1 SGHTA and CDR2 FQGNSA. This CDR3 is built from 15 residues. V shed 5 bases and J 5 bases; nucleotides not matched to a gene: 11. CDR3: CASSPWTGTLHEQYF. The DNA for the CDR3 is TGTGCCAGCAGCCCCTGGACAGGGACTCTCCACGAGCAGTACTTC.

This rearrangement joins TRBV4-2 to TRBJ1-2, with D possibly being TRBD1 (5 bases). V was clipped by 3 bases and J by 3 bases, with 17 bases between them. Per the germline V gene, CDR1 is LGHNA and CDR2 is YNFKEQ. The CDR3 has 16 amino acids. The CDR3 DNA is TGTGCCAGCAGCCACAAGCAGGGTGGTATTCACTATGGCTACACCTTC. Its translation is CASSHKQGGIHYGYTF.

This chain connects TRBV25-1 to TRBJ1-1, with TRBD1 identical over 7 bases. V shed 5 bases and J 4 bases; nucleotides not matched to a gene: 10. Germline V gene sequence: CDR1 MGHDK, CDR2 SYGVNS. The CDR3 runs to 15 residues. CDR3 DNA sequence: TGTGCCAGCAGTAAACGGACAGGTTGGACCACTGAAGCTTTCTTT. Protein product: CASSKRTGWTTEAFF.

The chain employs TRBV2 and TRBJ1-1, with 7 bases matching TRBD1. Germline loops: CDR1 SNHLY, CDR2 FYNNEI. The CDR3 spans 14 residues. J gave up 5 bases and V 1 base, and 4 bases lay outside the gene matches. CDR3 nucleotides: TGTGCCAGCAGTGAAGAGACAGGGAGGACTGAAGCTTTCTTT. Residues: CASSEETGRTEAFF.

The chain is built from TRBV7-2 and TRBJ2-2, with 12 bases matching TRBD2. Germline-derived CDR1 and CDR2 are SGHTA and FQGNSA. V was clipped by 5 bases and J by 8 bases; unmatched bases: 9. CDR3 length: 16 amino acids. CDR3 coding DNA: TGTGCCAGCAGCCTACGGCTAGCGGGAGGGCCGGGGGAGCTGTTTTTT. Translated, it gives CASSLRLAGGPGELFF.

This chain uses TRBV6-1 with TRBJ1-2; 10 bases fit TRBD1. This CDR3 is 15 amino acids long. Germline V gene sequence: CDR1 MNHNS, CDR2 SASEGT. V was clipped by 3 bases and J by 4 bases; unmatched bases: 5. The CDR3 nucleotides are TGTGCCAGCAGTGAGCTTCGGACAGGGGGCTATGGCTACACCTTC. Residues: CASSELRTGGYGYTF.

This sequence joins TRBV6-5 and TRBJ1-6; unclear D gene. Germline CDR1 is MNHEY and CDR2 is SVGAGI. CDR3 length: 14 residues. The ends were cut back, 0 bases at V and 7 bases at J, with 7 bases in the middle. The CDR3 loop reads CASSYSKRNSPLHF. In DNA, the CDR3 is TGTGCCAGCAGTTACTCAAAGAGGAATTCACCCCTCCACTTT.

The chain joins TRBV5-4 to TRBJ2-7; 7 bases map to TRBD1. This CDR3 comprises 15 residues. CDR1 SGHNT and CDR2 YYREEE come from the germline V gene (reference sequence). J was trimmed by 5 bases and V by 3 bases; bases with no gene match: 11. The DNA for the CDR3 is TGTGCCAGCAGCTCACCCATGACAGGGCGGGACGAGCAGTACTTC. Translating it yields CASSSPMTGRDEQYF. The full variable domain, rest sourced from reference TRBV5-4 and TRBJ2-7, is ETGVTQSPTHLIKTRGQQVTLRCSSQSGHNTVSWYQQALGQGPQFIFQYYREEENGRGNFPPRFSGLQFPNYSSELNVNALELDDSALYLCASSSPMTGRDEQYFGPGTRLTVT.

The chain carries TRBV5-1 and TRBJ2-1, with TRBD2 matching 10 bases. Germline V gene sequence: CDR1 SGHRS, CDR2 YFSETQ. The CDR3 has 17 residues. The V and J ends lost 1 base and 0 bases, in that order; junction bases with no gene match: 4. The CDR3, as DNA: TGCGCCAGCAGCTTGCGACTAGCGGGCCGCTCCTACAATGAGCAGTTCTTC. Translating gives CASSLRLAGRSYNEQFF.

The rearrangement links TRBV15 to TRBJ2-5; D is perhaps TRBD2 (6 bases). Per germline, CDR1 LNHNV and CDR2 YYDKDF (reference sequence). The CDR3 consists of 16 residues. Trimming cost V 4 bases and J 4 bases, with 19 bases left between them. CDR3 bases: TGTGCCACCAGCAACTGGGAGGAGGATTTAGGAGAGACCCAGTACTTC. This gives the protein CATSNWEEDLGETQYF.

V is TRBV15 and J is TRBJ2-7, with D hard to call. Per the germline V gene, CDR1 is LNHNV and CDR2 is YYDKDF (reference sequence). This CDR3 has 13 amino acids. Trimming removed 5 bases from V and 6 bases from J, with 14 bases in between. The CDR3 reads CATSVKRESEQYF. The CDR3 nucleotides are TGTGCCACCAGCGTAAAGCGAGAATCCGAGCAGTACTTC.

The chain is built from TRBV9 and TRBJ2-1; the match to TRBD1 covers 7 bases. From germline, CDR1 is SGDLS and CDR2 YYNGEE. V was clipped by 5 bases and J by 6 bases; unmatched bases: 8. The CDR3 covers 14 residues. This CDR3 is CASSADRAINEQFF. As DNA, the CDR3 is TGTGCCAGCAGTGCAGACAGGGCGATCAATGAGCAGTTCTTC.

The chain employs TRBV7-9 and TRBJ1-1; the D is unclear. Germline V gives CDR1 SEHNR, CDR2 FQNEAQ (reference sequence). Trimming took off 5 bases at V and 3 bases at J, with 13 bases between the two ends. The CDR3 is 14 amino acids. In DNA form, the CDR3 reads TGTGCCAGCAGCCCCGGGAATATATACACTGAAGCTTTCTTT. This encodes CASSPGNIYTEAFF.

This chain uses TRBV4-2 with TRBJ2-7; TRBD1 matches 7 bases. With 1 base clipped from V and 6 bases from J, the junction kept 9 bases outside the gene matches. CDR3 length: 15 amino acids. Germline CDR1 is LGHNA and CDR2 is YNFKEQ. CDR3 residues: CASSQGQTGIGEQYF. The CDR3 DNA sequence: TGTGCCAGCAGCCAAGGGCAGACAGGGATAGGCGAGCAGTACTTC.